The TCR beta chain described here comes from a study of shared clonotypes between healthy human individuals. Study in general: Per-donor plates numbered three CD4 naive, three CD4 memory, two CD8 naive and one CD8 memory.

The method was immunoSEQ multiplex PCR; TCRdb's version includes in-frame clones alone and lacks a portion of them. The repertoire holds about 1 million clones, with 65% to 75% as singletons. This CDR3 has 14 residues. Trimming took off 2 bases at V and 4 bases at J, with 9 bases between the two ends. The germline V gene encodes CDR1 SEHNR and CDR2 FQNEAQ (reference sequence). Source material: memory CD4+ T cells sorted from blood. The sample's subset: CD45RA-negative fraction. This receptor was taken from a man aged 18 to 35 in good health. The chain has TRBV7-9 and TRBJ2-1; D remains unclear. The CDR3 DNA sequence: TGTGCCAGCAGCTTACTTTTAGATTACAATGAGCAGTTCTTC. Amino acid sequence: CASSLLLDYNEQFF.